The 16 T cell receptor beta chains listed next were all sequenced from one sample in a study of control samples from healthy donors and cancer patients. Data came from immunoSEQ multiplex PCR; TCRdb stores just in-frame clones and leaves some out. The table includes about 140,000 clones, just over 85% detected once. Sequencing used blood. All receptors come from a man between 18 and 29 years old in good health.

The V and J genes are TRBV5-1 and TRBJ2-3; 7 bases map to TRBD2. Germline assignment: CDR1 SGHRS and CDR2 YFSETQ. Losses at the gene ends were 7 bases for V and 1 base for J; bases not matched to a gene: 6. This CDR3 is built from 14 residues. CDR3 in DNA: TGCGCCAGCTGTGGGGGGGACTGCACAGATACGCAGTATTTT. Translation: CASCGGDCTDTQYF.

The V and J genes are TRBV9 and TRBJ2-1; D remains ambiguous. Germline CDR1 SGDLS, CDR2 YYNGEE. V lost 0 bases and J lost 9, with 10 bases in between. This CDR3 contains 13 residues. The CDR3 loop reads CASSVGSMSEQFF. CDR3 sequence (DNA): TGTGCCAGCAGCGTAGGTTCGATGAGTGAGCAGTTCTTC.

This clone occurred once. The rearrangement joins TRBV5-4 to TRBJ2-3; D may be TRBD2 (6 bases). With 4 bases removed from V and 0 bases from J, the gap between germline ends came to 18 bases. Germline assignment: CDR1 SGHNT and CDR2 YYREEE (reference sequence). The length of the CDR3 is 17 residues. CDR3 nucleotide sequence: TGTGCCAGCAGCGGTTTTCTTGGCGGGATAAGCACAGATACGCAGTATTTT. Translation: CASSGFLGGISTDTQYF.

This clone came up once. The chain is built from TRBV24-1 and TRBJ1-5; D is undetermined. This CDR3 is built from 16 residues. V gave up 4 bases and J gave up 0 bases, with 12 bases separating them. The germline V gene has CDR1 KGHDR and CDR2 SFDVKD. The CDR3 spells CATSDKSEGSNQPQHF. The DNA for the CDR3 is TGTGCCACCAGTGACAAATCGGAGGGTAGCAATCAGCCCCAGCATTTT.

The sample holds a few counts of this clone. The chain has TRBV28 and TRBJ1-2; 8 bases line up with TRBD1. Losses at the gene ends were 5 bases for V and 8 bases for J; bases not matched to a gene: 13. Germline assignment: CDR1 MDHEN and CDR2 SYDVKM. The CDR3 consists of 15 residues. The CDR3 reads CASSPSPTGEGGYTF. In DNA form, the CDR3 reads TGTGCCAGCAGTCCCTCTCCGACAGGGGAGGGAGGCTACACCTTC.

The chain joins TRBV6-9 to TRBJ2-7; D is undetermined. V was clipped by 6 bases and J by 0 bases, with 18 bases between them. The germline CDR1 and CDR2 sequences are MNHGY and SVAAGI. This CDR3 has 16 residues. The CDR3 spells CASRVRGDLDSYEQYF. The CDR3 region has the DNA TGTGCCAGCAGAGTTAGAGGAGATCTCGACTCCTACGAGCAGTACTTC.

Only one count was recorded for this clone. The V gene is TRBV5-6, the J gene TRBJ2-7, with 7 bases fitting TRBD1. The germline V gene has CDR1 SGHDT and CDR2 YYEEEE. Trimming at V came to 4 bases and at J to 3 bases, leaving 4 bases not matched to a gene. The CDR3 spans 13 residues. The CDR3 sequence: CASSPGQVYEQYF. In DNA form, the CDR3 reads TGTGCCAGCAGCCCTGGACAGGTCTACGAGCAGTACTTC.

The chain combines TRBV9 with TRBJ2-3; D call uncertain. CDR1 is SGDLS, CDR2 YYNGEE, per germline. The CDR3 is made up of 15 amino acids. V was pared by 2 bases and J by 1 base, with 11 bases between. The CDR3 sequence: CASSVLGTRTDTQYF. DNA for the CDR3: TGTGCCAGCAGCGTCCTGGGTACGCGCACAGATACGCAGTATTTT.

This chain uses TRBV27 with TRBJ2-2, with D perhaps matching TRBD2 (6 bases). From germline, CDR1 is MNHEY and CDR2 SMNVEV (reference sequence). Trimming pared 5 bases from V and 0 bases from J, leaving 16 bases between. The CDR3 extends over 17 amino acids. CDR3 nucleotide sequence: TGTGCCAGCAGTAGAACCCCGGGACTTGCGAACACCGGGGAGCTGTTTTTT. Protein sequence: CASSRTPGLANTGELFF.

CDR3 in amino acids: CASSSRTGNTGELFF. As DNA, the CDR3 is TGTGCCAGCAGCTCCCGGACAGGGAACACCGGGGAGCTGTTTTTT. This chain joins TRBV11-3 and TRBJ2-2, with 7 bases matching TRBD1. V dropped 4 bases and J dropped 1; count of bases not matched to a gene: 3. Looked up from germline, CDR1 is SGHNT and CDR2 is YENEEA. The CDR3 has 15 residues. The variable domain in full, with the rest retrieved from reference TRBV11-3 and TRBJ2-2, is EAGVVQSPRYKIIEKKQPVAFWCNPISGHNTLYWYLQNLGQGPELLIRYENEEAVDDSQLPKDRFSAERLKGVDSTLKIQPAELGDSAVYLCASSSRTGNTGELFFGEGSRLTVL.

The rearrangement uses TRBV9 and TRBJ2-2; 8 bases align to TRBD1. Germline-derived CDR1 and CDR2 are SGDLS and YYNGEE. J gave up 1 base and V 2 bases, and 4 bases lay outside the gene matches. CDR3 length: 16 residues. CDR3 sequence (DNA): TGTGCCAGCAGCGTGACCGGGACAGGGAACACCGGGGAGCTGTTTTTT. This gives the protein CASSVTGTGNTGELFF.

The genes are TRBV28 and TRBJ2-7; 10 bases agree with TRBD1. The CDR3 sequence is 12 residues long. The V segment lost 9 bases and the J segment 7 bases; nucleotides outside the gene matches: 6. From germline, CDR1 is MDHEN and CDR2 SYDVKM. CDR3 region: CARDRGRREQYF. In nucleotides, the CDR3 is TGTGCCAGAGACAGGGGGCGCAGGGAGCAGTACTTC. Drawing the rest from reference TRBV28 and TRBJ2-7, the complete variable domain is DVKVTQSSRYLVKRTGEKVFLECVQDMDHENMFWYRQDPGLGLRLIYFSYDVKMKEKGDIPEGYSVSREKKERFSLILESASTNQTSMYLCARDRGRREQYFGPGTRLTVT.

The J gene is TRBJ2-2, the V gene TRBV14; D gene unclear. The germline gives CDR1 SGHDN, CDR2 FVKESK. V was shortened by 1 base and J by 5 bases, with 5 bases between the two germline ends. This CDR3 has 13 amino acids. The CDR3 sequence is CASSQGMTGELFF. In DNA, the CDR3 is TGTGCCAGCAGCCAAGGAATGACCGGGGAGCTGTTTTTT.

This chain joins TRBV21-1 and TRBJ2-5. TRBV21-1 is flagged as a pseudogene. This CDR3 is built from 9 residues. DNA for the CDR3: TGTGCCAGCAGCAAAACCCAGTACTTC. Translation: CASSKTQYF.

This chain uses TRBV7-9 with TRBJ1-1; TRBD1 matches at 9 bases. CDR1 is SEHNR, CDR2 FQNEAQ, per germline (reference sequence). V shed 5 bases and J 4 bases; nucleotides not matched to a gene: 5. The CDR3 sequence is 14 residues long. DNA for the CDR3: TGTGCCAGCAGCCCGGACAGGGGAATCACTGAAGCTTTCTTT. Protein: CASSPDRGITEAFF. Full variable domain (rest looked up from reference TRBV7-9 and TRBJ1-1): DTGVSQNPRHKITKRGQNVTFRCDPISEHNRLYWYRQTLGQGPEFLTYFQNEAQLEKSRLLSDRFSAERPKGSFSTLEIQRTEQGDSAMYLCASSPDRGITEAFFGQGTRLTVV.

This chain connects TRBV6-6 to TRBJ1-1; D gene unclear. V was pared by 6 bases and J by 10 bases, with 15 bases between. CDR3 length: 12 amino acids. Germline lookup yields CDR1 MNHNY and CDR2 SVGAGI (reference sequence). DNA of the CDR3: TGTGCCAGCAGAGGTCCCGGAGGGTTAGCTTTCTTT. Residues: CASRGPGGLAFF.